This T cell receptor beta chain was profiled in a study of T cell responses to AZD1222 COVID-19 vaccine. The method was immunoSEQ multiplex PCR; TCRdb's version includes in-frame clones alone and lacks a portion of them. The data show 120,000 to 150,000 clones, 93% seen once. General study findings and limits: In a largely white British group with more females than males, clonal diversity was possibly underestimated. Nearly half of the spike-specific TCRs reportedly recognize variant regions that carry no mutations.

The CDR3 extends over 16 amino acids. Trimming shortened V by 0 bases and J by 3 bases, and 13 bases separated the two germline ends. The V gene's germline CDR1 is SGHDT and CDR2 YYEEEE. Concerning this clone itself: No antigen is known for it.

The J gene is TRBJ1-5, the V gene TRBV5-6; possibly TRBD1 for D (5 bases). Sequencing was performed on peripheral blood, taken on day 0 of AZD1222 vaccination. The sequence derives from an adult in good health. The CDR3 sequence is CASSLGGSWFNQPQHF. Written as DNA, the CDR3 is TGTGCCAGCAGCTTGGGGGGGTCGTGGTTCAATCAGCCCCAGCATTTT.